This TCR beta chain came from a study of cytomegalovirus exposure and HLA in healthy donors. The donors comprised healthy bone marrow donors. This clone was picked up one time. Its specificity is unknown. Findings of the study overall: The analysis excluded some indistinguishable V segments, including TRBV6-2 and TRBV6-3.

Vbeta (60) and Jbeta (13) primers were used in the PCR. Generated by immunoSEQ multiplex PCR, the TCRdb table keeps only in-frame clones and is missing some. The table lists 200,000 to 250,000 clones, 70% to 80% of them singletons. The CDR3 consists of 15 residues. CDR1 MGHRA and CDR2 YSYEKL come from the germline V gene. Trimming took 0 bases from V and 5 from J, leaving 13 bases between them. The TCR sequence derives from a male donor in good health and CMV-seronegative. Sequencing input: PBMCs. The J gene is TRBJ1-2, the V gene TRBV4-1; D is unresolved. The CDR3 DNA is TGCGCCAGCAGCCAAGACGAGGGATGGGTTTATGGCTACACCTTC. Protein: CASSQDEGWVYGYTF.